This TCR beta chain comes out of a study of shared T cell receptors in the human thymus. The assay was immunoSEQ multiplex PCR, and TCRdb's table has in-frame clones only and misses some. The sample records some 760,000 clones, 75% to 90% being singletons. CDR1 and CDR2 from the germline V gene are SGHDN and FVKESK. CDR3 size: 14 residues. Trimming took 1 base from V and 3 from J, leaving 9 bases between them. This same sample was also taken into another study, of human thymus T cells. This second study says: Congenital heart defects were the reason for the corrective surgery that the donors, healthy Finnish infants, were having. The source of the thymus tissue was resections taken during corrective heart surgery. Apparent skewing of V and J gene usage characterized both thymic and blood repertoires. Unrelated individuals had highly overlapping thymic repertoires, as reported in related research.

This chain joins TRBV14 and TRBJ1-1, with D unresolved. The material sequenced was thymocytes. The receptor comes from a girl younger than two with a congenital heart defect. The CDR3 DNA follows: TGTGCCAGCAGCCAAGGGAGTCGGGACACTGAAGCTTTCTTT. Translating it yields CASSQGSRDTEAFF.